The 12 T cell receptor beta chains below all came from one sample that was sequenced in a study of cytomegalovirus exposure and HLA in healthy donors. The PCR ran on 60 Vbeta and 13 Jbeta primers. TCRdb's copy holds only in-frame clones and misses some; the assay was immunoSEQ multiplex PCR. The table lists about 60,000 clones, roughly 80% of them singletons, with approximately 3.5% in the top ten. Specimen: PBMCs. The receptors were sampled from a woman aged 40-49 years in good health and CMV-seropositive.

The V gene is TRBV4-3, the J gene TRBJ1-2, with a tentative D call TRBD1 (6 bases). Trimming took 3 bases from V and 4 from J, leaving 15 bases between them. This CDR3 comprises 15 residues. CDR1 and CDR2 (germline): LGHNA, YSLEER. The CDR3 sequence: CASSQTLQGTYGYTF. The CDR3 nucleotides are TGCGCCAGCAGCCAGACCTTGCAGGGGACCTATGGCTACACCTTC.

A note on this clone: The junction departs from the called germline gene at one end, perhaps through a read error. The chain uses TRBV27 and TRBJ2-7; TRBD1 might be the D (6 bases). There are 13 residues in the CDR3. Per the germline V gene, CDR1 is MNHEY and CDR2 is SMNVEV (reference sequence). CDR3 sequence: CASSSGATYKQYF. In nucleotides, the CDR3 is TGTGCCAGCAGTTCAGGGGCTACCTACAAGCAGTACTTC.

The chain couples TRBV5-5 to TRBJ1-3; D call uncertain. Germline CDR1 is SGHKS and CDR2 is YYEKEE (reference sequence). CDR3 length: 14 amino acids. Trimming left V 1 base short and J 3 bases short, with 8 bases between. CDR3 sequence: CASSLSGFGNTIYF. The CDR3 bases are TGTGCCAGCAGCTTGAGCGGATTTGGAAACACCATATATTTT.

CDR3: CASSMGTSDYNEQFF. In DNA form, the CDR3 reads TGTGCCAGCAGCATGGGGACTAGCGACTACAATGAGCAGTTCTTC. This chain uses TRBV9 with TRBJ2-1; 10 nucleotides agree with TRBD2. Trimming took 4 bases from V and 3 from J; bases not matched to a gene: 4. The CDR3 has 15 residues. The V gene's germline CDR1 is SGDLS and CDR2 YYNGEE.

V gene TRBV25-1 combines with J gene TRBJ2-7; 7 bases fit TRBD2. CDR3 length equals 15 residues. From germline, CDR1 is MGHDK and CDR2 SYGVNS. With 1 base clipped from V and 2 bases from J, the junction kept 5 bases outside the gene matches. The CDR3: CASSELGREAYEQYF. The CDR3 coding sequence is TGTGCCAGCAGTGAATTAGGGAGGGAGGCCTACGAGCAGTACTTC.

This clone has more than one count but fewer than ten. The V and J genes are TRBV7-9 and TRBJ2-3, with a tentative D call TRBD2 (6 bases). The V end lost 5 bases, the J end lost 2 bases, and 14 bases lay between the germline ends. The CDR3 has 15 amino acids. Germline V CDR1 and CDR2: SEHNR, FQNEAQ (reference sequence). The CDR3 here is CASSKAGRDTDTQYF. The CDR3 DNA sequence: TGTGCCAGCAGCAAGGCGGGGCGGGACACAGATACGCAGTATTTT.

The rearrangement joins TRBV11-1 to TRBJ2-2; D is uncertain. Germline V lookup: CDR1 SGHAT, CDR2 FQDESV (reference sequence). V was clipped by 1 base and J by 6 bases, with 18 bases between them. CDR3 length equals 17 residues. The CDR3 DNA is TGTGCCAGCAGCTTAGTTGTTGTGGAGAGTCGGTCCGGGGAGCTGTTTTTT. It specifies CASSLVVVESRSGELFF.

The V call is TRBV4-1, the J call TRBJ2-7; 10 bases are shared with TRBD2. The V segment lost 0 bases and the J segment 5 bases; nucleotides outside the gene matches: 13. Germline values: CDR1 MGHRA, CDR2 YSYEKL. The length of the CDR3 is 18 residues. The CDR3 region is CASSQERERGGLVNEQYF. Here the CDR3 DNA reads TGCGCCAGCAGCCAAGAGAGGGAGCGGGGGGGCCTGGTGAACGAGCAGTACTTC.

In DNA, the CDR3 is TGCGCCAGCAGCCTAAAGTTCGGGGGGCCTATTGAAGCTTTCTTT. This codes for CASSLKFGGPIEAFF. V is TRBV4-3 and J is TRBJ1-1, with D possibly matching TRBD1 (6 bases). Per germline, CDR1 LGHNA and CDR2 YSLEER. The CDR3 extends over 15 amino acids. Trimming removed 4 bases at V and 7 bases at J, with 19 bases between.

The rearrangement links TRBV15 to TRBJ1-5, with TRBD1 matching 9 bases. CDR1 and CDR2 (germline): LNHNV, YYDKDF (reference sequence). V lost 3 bases to trimming and J lost 4 bases; unmatched junction nucleotides: 4. This CDR3 spans 15 amino acids. CDR3 nucleotide sequence: TGTGCCACCAGCAGCAAGGGGACAGGGAATCAGCCCCAGCATTTT. This encodes CATSSKGTGNQPQHF.

V gene TRBV29-1 combines with J gene TRBJ1-1; tentatively, D is TRBD1 (6 bases). The length of the CDR3 is 15 residues. Germline V CDR1 and CDR2: SQVTM, ANQGSEA. Trimming left V 7 bases short and J 2 bases short, with 20 bases between. The DNA for the CDR3 is TGCAGCGCCACAGGGCACGATACTGAAAACACTGAAGCTTTCTTT. It is translated as CSATGHDTENTEAFF.

This sequence joins TRBV6-4 and TRBJ1-6; D gene uncertain. CDR3 length: 13 amino acids. Germline V CDR1 and CDR2: MRHNA, SNTAGT. V dropped 0 bases and J dropped 10 bases, with 7 bases sitting between them. The CDR3 bases are TGTGCCAGCAGTGACTCCGGGAGCTCACCCCTCCACTTT. This encodes CASSDSGSSPLHF.